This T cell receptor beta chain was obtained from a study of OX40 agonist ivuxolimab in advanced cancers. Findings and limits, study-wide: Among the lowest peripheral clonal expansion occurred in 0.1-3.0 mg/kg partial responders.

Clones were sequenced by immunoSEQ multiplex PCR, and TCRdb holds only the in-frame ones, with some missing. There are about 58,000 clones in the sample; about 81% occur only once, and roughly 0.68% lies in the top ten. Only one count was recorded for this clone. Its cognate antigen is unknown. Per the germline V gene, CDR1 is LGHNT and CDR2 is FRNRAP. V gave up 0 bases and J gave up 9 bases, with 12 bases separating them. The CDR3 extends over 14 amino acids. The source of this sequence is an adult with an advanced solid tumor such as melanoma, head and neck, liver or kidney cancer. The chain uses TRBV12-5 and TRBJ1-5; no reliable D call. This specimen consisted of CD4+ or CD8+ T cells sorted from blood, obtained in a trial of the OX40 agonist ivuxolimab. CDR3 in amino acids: CASGLVSGFRPQHF. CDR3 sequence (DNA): TGTGCTAGTGGTTTGGTATCAGGCTTCAGGCCCCAGCATTTT.